This T cell receptor (beta chain) derives from a study of T cells in Graves' hyperthyroidism and ophthalmopathy. In this sample, this clonotype turned up many times. It was RNA transcripts that yielded the amplified TCR beta CDR3 regions. Researchers ran a first-round RT-PCR on the TCR CDR3 using the HTBI primer set. TCRdb itself ran the multiplex PCR reads through MiXCR, one entry per CDR3 protein. The table records about 200,000 distinct CDR3 sequences, around 17% of them present only once. Those with hyperthyroidism were 18 to 65 years old, newly diagnosed, and ill for under 2 months. The CDR3 covers 13 residues. The V gene's germline CDR1 is DFQATT and CDR2 SNEGSKA (reference sequence). Trimming removed 5 bases from V and 1 base from J; junction bases left unmatched: 3.

The receptor's source is a woman aged 45 to 65 with Graves' hyperthyroidism. The sequenced sample consisted of blood. The genes are TRBV20-1 and TRBJ1-1; 8 nucleotides agree with TRBD1. The CDR3 region has the DNA TGCAGTGCTGGGGGACAGGCGAACACTGAAGCTTTCTTT. Translating it yields CSAGGQANTEAFF.